This T cell receptor (beta chain) was recovered during a study of STAT3 mutations in large granular lymphocyte leukemia. Worth noting for this clone: The antigen remains undetermined.

CDR3 size: 14 residues. The V gene lost 1 base and the J gene lost 3 bases, with 11 bases spanning the gap. Germline loops: CDR1 SGHNT, CDR2 YYREEE (reference sequence). Clones were sequenced by immunoSEQ multiplex PCR, and TCRdb holds only the in-frame ones, with some missing. The data contain about 19,000 clones, approximately 92% of them seen just once; the ten biggest clones take up over 40%. General study findings and limits: At least one immunodominant TCR beta clonotype appeared in every T-cell large granular lymphocyte leukemia patient.

The sequenced sample consisted of peripheral blood mononuclear cells. The sequence came from a man aged 55 to 69 with T-cell large granular lymphocyte leukemia. Some clones in this sample may be carry-over from other donors' samples. The V and J genes are TRBV5-4 and TRBJ2-7, with D possibly being TRBD1 or TRBD2 (5 bases each). The CDR3 DNA reads as TGTGCCAGCAGCTTGCCCGGGACGGTCTACGAGCAGTACTTC. Its translation: CASSLPGTVYEQYF.